These 2 T cell receptor beta chains were all obtained from the same sample, sequenced in a study of T cells after yellow fever vaccination. TCRdb called the 5' RACE reads again in MiXCR, with one record for every CDR3 protein. Found here are about 300,000 distinct CDR3 sequences, around 6.8% of them singletons; the top ten hold 15% to 20%. Here the sequenced sample was PBMCs, taken roughly 47 days after the first yellow fever vaccination. The receptor set was obtained from a man aged 18 to 30 who received the YFV17D yellow fever vaccine.

This clonotype was picked up many times. The chain carries TRBV7-2 and TRBJ2-3, with D maybe TRBD1 (7 bases). The CDR3 contains 15 residues. Trimming stripped 7 bases from V and 6 bases from J, with 20 bases between. Germline V gives CDR1 SGHTA, CDR2 FQGNSA. The CDR3 nucleotides read TGTGCCAGCAACACCGTGGAGGGGGCGGCGGATACGCAGTATTTT. Translated, it gives CASNTVEGAADTQYF. The entire variable domain, with the rest obtained from reference TRBV7-2 and TRBJ2-3, is as follows: GAGVSQSPSNKVTEKGKDVELRCDPISGHTALYWYRQSLGQGLEFLIYFQGNSAPDKSGLPSDRFSAERTGGSVSTLTIQRTQQEDSAVYLCASNTVEGAADTQYFGPGTRLTVL.

The J gene is TRBJ1-6, the V gene TRBV20-1; D is unclear. The CDR3 consists of 11 residues. Germline V gene lookup returns CDR1 DFQATT and CDR2 SNEGSKA (reference sequence). Trimming removed 5 bases at V and 14 bases at J, with 13 bases between. The CDR3 reads CSALAGRSLHF. The CDR3 region has the DNA TGCAGTGCTCTGGCGGGGAGATCCCTCCACTTT.